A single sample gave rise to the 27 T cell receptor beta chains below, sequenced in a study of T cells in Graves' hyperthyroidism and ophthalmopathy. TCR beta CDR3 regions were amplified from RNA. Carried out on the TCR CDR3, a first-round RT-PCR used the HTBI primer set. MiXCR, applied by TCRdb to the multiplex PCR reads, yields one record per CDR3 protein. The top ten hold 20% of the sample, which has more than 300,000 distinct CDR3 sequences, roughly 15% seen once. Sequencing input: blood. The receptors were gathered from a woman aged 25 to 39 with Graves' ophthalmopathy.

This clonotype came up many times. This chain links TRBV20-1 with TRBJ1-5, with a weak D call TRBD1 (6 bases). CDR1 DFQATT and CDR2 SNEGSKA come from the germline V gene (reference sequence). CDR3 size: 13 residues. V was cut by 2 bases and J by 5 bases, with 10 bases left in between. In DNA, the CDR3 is TGCAGTGCTAGAAACAGGGACGATCAGCCCCAGCATTTT. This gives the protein CSARNRDDQPQHF.

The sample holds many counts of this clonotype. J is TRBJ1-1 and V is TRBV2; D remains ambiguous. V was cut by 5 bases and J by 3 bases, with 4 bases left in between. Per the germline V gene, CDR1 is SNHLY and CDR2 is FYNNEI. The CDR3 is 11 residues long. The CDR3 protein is CASSWDTEAFF. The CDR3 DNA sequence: TGTGCCAGCAGTTGGGACACTGAAGCTTTCTTT.

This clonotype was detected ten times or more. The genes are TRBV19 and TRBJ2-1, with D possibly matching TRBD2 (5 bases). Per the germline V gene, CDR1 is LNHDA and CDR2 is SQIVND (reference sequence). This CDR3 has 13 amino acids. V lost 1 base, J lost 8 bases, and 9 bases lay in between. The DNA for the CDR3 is TGTGCCAGTAGTATAGGTTGGCGGGATGAGCAGTTCTTC. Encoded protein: CASSIGWRDEQFF.

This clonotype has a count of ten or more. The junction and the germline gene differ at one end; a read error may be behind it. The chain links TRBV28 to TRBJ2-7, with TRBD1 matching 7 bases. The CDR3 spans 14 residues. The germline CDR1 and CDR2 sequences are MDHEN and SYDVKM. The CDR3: CASAQGTALYEQYF. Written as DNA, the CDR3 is TGTGCCAGCGCTCAGGGGACAGCTCTCTACGAACAGTACTTC. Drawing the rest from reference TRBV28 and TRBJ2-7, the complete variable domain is DVKVTQSSRYLVKRTGEKVFLECVQDMDHENMFWYRQDPGLGLRLIYFSYDVKMKEKGDIPEGYSVSREKKERFSLILESASTNQTSMYLCASAQGTALYEQYFGPGTRLTVT.

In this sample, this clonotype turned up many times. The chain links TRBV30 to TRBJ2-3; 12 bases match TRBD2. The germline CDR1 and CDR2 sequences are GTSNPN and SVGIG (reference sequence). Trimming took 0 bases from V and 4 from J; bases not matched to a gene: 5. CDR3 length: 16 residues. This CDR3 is CAWSVLPSGGADTQYF. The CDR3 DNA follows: TGTGCCTGGAGTGTACTTCCTAGCGGGGGGGCAGATACGCAGTATTTT.

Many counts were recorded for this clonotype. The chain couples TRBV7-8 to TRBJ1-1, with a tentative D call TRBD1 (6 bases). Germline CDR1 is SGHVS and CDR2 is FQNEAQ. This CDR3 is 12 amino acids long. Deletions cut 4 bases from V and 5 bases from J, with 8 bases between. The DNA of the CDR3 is TGTGCCAGCAGCTCACAGGGAACTGAAGCTTTCTTT. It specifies CASSSQGTEAFF.

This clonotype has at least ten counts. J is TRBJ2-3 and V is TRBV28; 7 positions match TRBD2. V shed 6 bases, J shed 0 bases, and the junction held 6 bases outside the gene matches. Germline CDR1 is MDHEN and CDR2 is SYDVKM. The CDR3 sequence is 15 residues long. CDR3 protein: CASRPGGTSTDTQYF. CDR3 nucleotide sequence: TGTGCCAGCAGACCCGGGGGGACTAGCACAGATACGCAGTATTTT.

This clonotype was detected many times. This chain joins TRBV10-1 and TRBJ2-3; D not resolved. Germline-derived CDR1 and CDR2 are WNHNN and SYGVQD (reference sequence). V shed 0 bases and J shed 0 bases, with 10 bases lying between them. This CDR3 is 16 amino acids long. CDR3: CASSESMGDSTDTQYF. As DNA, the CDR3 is TGCGCCAGCAGTGAGTCGATGGGCGATAGCACAGATACGCAGTATTTT.

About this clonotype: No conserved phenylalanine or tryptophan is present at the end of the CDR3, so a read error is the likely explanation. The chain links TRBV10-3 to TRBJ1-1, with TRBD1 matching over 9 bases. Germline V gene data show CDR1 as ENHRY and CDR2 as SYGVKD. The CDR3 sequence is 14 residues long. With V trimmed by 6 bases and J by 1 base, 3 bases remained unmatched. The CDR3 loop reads CAIRPGQGNTEAFL. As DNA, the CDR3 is TGTGCCATCAGACCGGGACAGGGGAACACTGAAGCTTTCCTT.

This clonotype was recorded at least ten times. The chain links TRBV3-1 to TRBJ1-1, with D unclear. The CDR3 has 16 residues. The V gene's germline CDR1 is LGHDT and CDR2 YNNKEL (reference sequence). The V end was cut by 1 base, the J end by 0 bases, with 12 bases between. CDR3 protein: CASSQAARVMNTEAFF. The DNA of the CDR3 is TGTGCCAGCAGCCAAGCTGCCCGGGTGATGAACACTGAAGCTTTCTTT.

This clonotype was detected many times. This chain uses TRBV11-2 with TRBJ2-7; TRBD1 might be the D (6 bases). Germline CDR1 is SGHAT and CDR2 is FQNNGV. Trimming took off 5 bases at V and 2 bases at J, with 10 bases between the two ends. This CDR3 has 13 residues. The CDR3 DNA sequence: TGTGCCAGCAGCCTGTGGGACACCTACGAGCAGTACTTC. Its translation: CASSLWDTYEQYF.

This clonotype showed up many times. In DNA form, the CDR3 reads TGTGCCAGCCGCACTCTGACAGACTACACTGAAGCTTTCTTT. Translated: CASRTLTDYTEAFF. The genes are TRBV28 and TRBJ1-1; tentatively, D is TRBD1 (5 bases). V lost 8 bases to trimming and J lost 3 bases, with 16 bases between them. CDR3 length equals 14 residues. The V gene's germline CDR1 is MDHEN and CDR2 SYDVKM.

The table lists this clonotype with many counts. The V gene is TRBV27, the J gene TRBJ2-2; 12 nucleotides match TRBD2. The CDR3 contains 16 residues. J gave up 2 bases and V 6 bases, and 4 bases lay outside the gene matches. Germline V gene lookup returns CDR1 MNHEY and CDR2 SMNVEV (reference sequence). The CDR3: CASRIGLAGNTGELFF. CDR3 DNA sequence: TGTGCCAGCAGAATCGGACTAGCGGGAAACACCGGGGAGCTGTTTTTT.

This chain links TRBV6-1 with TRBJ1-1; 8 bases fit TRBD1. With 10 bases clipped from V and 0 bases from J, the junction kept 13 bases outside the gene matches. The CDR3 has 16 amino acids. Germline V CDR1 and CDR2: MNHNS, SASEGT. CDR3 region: CAIKQIMGQVNTEAFF. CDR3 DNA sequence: TGTGCCATCAAACAGATCATGGGACAGGTGAACACTGAAGCTTTCTTT.

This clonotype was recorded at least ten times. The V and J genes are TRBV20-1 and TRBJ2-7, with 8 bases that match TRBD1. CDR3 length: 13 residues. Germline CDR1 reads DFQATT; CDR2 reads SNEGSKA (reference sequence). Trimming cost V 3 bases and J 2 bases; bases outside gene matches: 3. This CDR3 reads CSARGQDPYEQYF. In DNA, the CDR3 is TGCAGTGCTAGGGGACAGGACCCCTACGAGCAGTACTTC.

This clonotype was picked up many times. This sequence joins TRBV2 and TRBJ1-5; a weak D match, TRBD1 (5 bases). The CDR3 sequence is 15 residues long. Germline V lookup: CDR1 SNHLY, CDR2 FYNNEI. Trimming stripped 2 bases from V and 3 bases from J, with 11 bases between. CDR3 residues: CASSERQLYNQPQHF. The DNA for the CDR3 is TGTGCCAGCAGTGAACGACAGCTTTACAATCAGCCCCAGCATTTT.

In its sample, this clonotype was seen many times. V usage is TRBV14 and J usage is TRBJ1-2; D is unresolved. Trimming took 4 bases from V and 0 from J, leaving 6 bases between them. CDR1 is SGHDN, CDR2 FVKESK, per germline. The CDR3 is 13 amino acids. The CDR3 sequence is CASSRVPNYGYTF. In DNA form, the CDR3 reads TGTGCCAGCAGCCGGGTGCCTAACTATGGCTACACCTTC.

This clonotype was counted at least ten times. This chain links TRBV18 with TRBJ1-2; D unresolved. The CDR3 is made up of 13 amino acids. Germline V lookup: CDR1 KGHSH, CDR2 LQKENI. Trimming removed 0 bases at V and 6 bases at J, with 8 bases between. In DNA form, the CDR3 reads TGTGCCAGCTCACCACCGTCTGGGCATGGCTACACCTTC. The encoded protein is CASSPPSGHGYTF.

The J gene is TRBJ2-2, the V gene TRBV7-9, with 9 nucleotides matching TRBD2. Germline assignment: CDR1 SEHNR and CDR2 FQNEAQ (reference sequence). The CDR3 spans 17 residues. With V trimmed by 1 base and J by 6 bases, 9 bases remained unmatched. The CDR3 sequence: CASSLDRAGGSSGELFF. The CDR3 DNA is TGTGCCAGCAGCTTAGACCGAGCGGGGGGATCGTCCGGGGAGCTGTTTTTT.

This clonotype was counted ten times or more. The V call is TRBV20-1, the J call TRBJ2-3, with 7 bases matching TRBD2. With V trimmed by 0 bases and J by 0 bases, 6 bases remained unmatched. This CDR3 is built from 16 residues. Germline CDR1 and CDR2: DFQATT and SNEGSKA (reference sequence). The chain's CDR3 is CSARDAGEISTDTQYF. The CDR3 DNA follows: TGCAGTGCTAGAGATGCGGGGGAGATTAGCACAGATACGCAGTATTTT.

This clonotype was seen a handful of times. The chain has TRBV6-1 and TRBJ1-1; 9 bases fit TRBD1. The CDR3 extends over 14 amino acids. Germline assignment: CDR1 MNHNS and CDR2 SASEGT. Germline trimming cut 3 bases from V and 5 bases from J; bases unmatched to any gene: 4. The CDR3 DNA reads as TGTGCCAGCAGTGAGGACAGGGGCTGGACTGAAGCTTTCTTT. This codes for CASSEDRGWTEAFF.

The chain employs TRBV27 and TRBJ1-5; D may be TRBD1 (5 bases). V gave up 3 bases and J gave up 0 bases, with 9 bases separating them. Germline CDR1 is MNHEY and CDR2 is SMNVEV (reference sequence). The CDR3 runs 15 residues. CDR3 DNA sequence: TGTGCCAGCAGTTTTCAGGGTTTTAGCAATCAGCCCCAGCATTTT. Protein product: CASSFQGFSNQPQHF.

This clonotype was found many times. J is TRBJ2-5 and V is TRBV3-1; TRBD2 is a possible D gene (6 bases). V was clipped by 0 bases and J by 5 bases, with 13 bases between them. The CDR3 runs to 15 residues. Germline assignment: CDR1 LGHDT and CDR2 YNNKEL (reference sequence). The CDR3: CASSQEVAVRETQYF. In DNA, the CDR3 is TGTGCCAGCAGCCAAGAGGTAGCGGTCCGCGAGACCCAGTACTTC.

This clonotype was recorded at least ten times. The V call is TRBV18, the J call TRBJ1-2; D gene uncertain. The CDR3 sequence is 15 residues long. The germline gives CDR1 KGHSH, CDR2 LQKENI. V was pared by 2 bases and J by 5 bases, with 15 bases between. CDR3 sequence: CASSPLEGFGYGYTF. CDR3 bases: TGTGCCAGCTCACCATTAGAGGGTTTTGGATATGGCTACACCTTC. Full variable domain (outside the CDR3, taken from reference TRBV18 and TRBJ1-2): NAGVMQNPRHLVRRRGQEARLRCSPMKGHSHVYWYRQLPEEGLKFMVYLQKENIIDESGMPKERFSAEFPKEGPSILRIQQVVRGDSAAYFCASSPLEGFGYGYTFGSGTRLTVV.

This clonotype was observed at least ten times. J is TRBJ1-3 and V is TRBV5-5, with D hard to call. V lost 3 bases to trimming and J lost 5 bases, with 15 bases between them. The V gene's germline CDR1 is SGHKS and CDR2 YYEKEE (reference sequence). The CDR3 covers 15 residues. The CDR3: CASSSSDAGRNTIYF. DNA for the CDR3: TGTGCCAGCAGCTCCTCGGACGCTGGCCGAAACACCATATATTTT.

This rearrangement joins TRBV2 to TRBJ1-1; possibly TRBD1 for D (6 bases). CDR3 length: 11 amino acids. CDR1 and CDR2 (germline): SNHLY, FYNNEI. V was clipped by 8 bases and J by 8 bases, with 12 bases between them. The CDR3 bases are TGTGCCAGCCGGTACAGGGACGAAGCTTTCTTT. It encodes CASRYRDEAFF.

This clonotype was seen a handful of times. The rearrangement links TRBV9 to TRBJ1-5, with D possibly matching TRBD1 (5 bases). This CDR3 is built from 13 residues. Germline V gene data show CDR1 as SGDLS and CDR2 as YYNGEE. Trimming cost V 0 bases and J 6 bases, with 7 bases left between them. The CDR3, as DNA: TGTGCCAGCAGCGTAGGAGGGACTCAGCCCCAGCATTTT. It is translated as CASSVGGTQPQHF.